This T cell receptor beta chain was sequenced during a study of T cell responses to AZD1222 COVID-19 vaccine. Germline loops: CDR1 KGHSH, CDR2 LQKENI. Trimming cost V 2 bases and J 6 bases, with 7 bases left between them. The length of the CDR3 is 13 residues. Here immunoSEQ multiplex PCR was the method, and the copy in TCRdb shows in-frame clones only, minus some. The sample has tens of thousands of clones, 87% seen once; the top ten hold 3.9%. The chain is built from TRBV18 and TRBJ2-2; D not certain. This sequence was found in an adult in good health. This specimen consisted of peripheral blood, obtained on day 0 of AZD1222 vaccination. CDR3 DNA sequence: TGTGCCAGCTCACCATATGCTCCCGGGGAGCTGTTTTTT. It encodes CASSPYAPGELFF.